The 15 T cell receptor beta chains below all came from one sample that was sequenced in a study of cytomegalovirus exposure and HLA in healthy donors. 13 Jbeta primers and 60 Vbeta primers were used for the PCR. The table came from immunoSEQ multiplex PCR; TCRdb's copy has only in-frame clones and leaves some out. The table for this sample gives some 70,000 clones. Input material: PBMCs. These receptors were collected from a middle-aged man in good health and CMV-seronegative.

The genes are TRBV4-1 and TRBJ2-3; no firm D call. Germline values: CDR1 MGHRA, CDR2 YSYEKL. The CDR3 spans 16 residues. The V gene lost 2 bases and the J gene lost 0 bases, with 12 bases spanning the gap. The CDR3 DNA reads TGCGCCAGCAGCCAACTAGACCTATTTAGCACAGATACGCAGTATTTT. Amino acid sequence: CASSQLDLFSTDTQYF.

The chain has TRBV27 and TRBJ2-3, with 10 bases aligning to TRBD2. The CDR3 runs to 14 residues. After removal of 3 bases from V and 14 bases from J, the junction contained 11 bases not matched to a gene. Germline loops: CDR1 MNHEY, CDR2 SMNVEV (reference sequence). CDR3 sequence: CASSLGILAGSPYF. The CDR3 DNA follows: TGTGCCAGCAGTTTGGGCATACTAGCGGGGAGTCCGTATTTT.

The J gene is TRBJ2-7, the V gene TRBV5-4, with 9 positions matching TRBD2. Trimming removed 4 bases from V and 4 bases from J; junction bases left unmatched: 18. Germline V CDR1 and CDR2: SGHNT, YYREEE (reference sequence). The CDR3 runs 18 residues. DNA for the CDR3: TGTGCCAGCAGCCTCGCCACGGGTCTAGCGGGAATCCCATACGAGCAGTACTTC. Residues: CASSLATGLAGIPYEQYF.

The rearrangement joins TRBV6-1 to TRBJ2-7, with TRBD2 as a possible D gene (6 bases). The CDR3 is 17 amino acids. The V gene lost 0 bases and the J gene lost 5 bases, with 20 bases spanning the gap. Germline V gene data show CDR1 as MNHNS and CDR2 as SASEGT. In DNA form, the CDR3 reads TGTGCCAGCAGTGAAGCCTTCCGCGGGGCCCCGTACCACGAGCAGTACTTC. Its translation: CASSEAFRGAPYHEQYF.

The chain couples TRBV7-8 to TRBJ1-1; 8 positions match TRBD1. The CDR3 contains 16 residues. Germline V CDR1 and CDR2: SGHVS, FQNEAQ. V trimming: 4 bases; J trimming: 8 bases; junction bases outside the gene matches: 15. The CDR3 loop reads CASSSIRGTGHPEAFF. Written as DNA, the CDR3 is TGTGCCAGCAGCTCCATACGTGGGACAGGACACCCGGAAGCTTTCTTT.

The CDR3 protein is CASSLPGPGGYEQYF. CDR3 DNA sequence: TGCGCCAGCAGCCTGCCGGGACCCGGGGGGTACGAGCAGTACTTC. This sequence joins TRBV5-1 and TRBJ2-7; 7 bases fit TRBD2. With 4 bases clipped from V and 4 bases from J, the junction kept 11 bases outside the gene matches. This CDR3 spans 15 amino acids. Germline V gene lookup returns CDR1 SGHRS and CDR2 YFSETQ.

The rearrangement uses TRBV29-1 and TRBJ2-5, with D possibly TRBD1 on 6 matching bases. CDR1 SQVTM and CDR2 ANQGSEA come from the germline V gene. The CDR3 runs 12 residues. V was cut by 6 bases and J by 2 bases, with 10 bases left in between. Written as DNA, the CDR3 is TGCAGCGTAGACAGGAATCAAGAGACCCAGTACTTC. It specifies CSVDRNQETQYF. Based on the CDR3 plus reference TRBV29-1 and TRBJ2-5, the full variable domain is SAVISQKPSRDICQRGTSLTIQCQVDSQVTMMFWYRQQPGQSLTLIATANQGSEATYESGFVIDKFPISRPNLTFSTLTVSNMSPEDSSIYLCSVDRNQETQYFGPGTRLLVL.

The chain carries TRBV19 and TRBJ2-6, with D perhaps TRBD1 (5 bases). The CDR3 sequence is 18 residues long. Germline CDR1 LNHDA, CDR2 SQIVND (reference sequence). Trimming took off 4 bases at V and 2 bases at J, with 18 bases between the two ends. The CDR3 nucleotides are TGTGCCAGTAGTAGATCAGGGATGCGGAACGCTGGGGCCAACGTCCTGACTTTC. Translating gives CASSRSGMRNAGANVLTF.

This rearrangement joins TRBV28 to TRBJ2-7; tentative D call: TRBD1 (6 bases). The CDR3 runs to 14 residues. Germline V gene data show CDR1 as MDHEN and CDR2 as SYDVKM. Between the trimmed V and J ends, which lost 9 bases and 2 bases, there was a span of 17 bases. The CDR3 is CASKTGQPTYEQYF. In DNA, the CDR3 is TGTGCCAGTAAGACAGGCCAACCTACCTACGAGCAGTACTTC.

This chain links TRBV21-1 with TRBJ2-7; the table's D call of TRBD2 was not tested on the DNA. TRBV21-1 constitutes a pseudogene. CDR3 length equals 12 residues. The CDR3 spells CASSSSYYEQYF. CDR3 in DNA: TGTGCCAGCAGCTCCTCTTACTACGAGCAGTACTTC.

The V and J genes are TRBV5-1 and TRBJ2-5, with no clear D. With 4 bases removed from V and 4 bases from J, the gap between germline ends came to 8 bases. The CDR3 length is 12 residues. CDR1 is SGHRS and CDR2 is YFSETQ in the germline V gene. The CDR3, as DNA: TGCGCCAGCAGCCGGTCCGGAGAGACCCAGTACTTC. Translating it yields CASSRSGETQYF.

J is TRBJ1-2 and V is TRBV4-2; 11 bases map to TRBD1. The CDR3 is 15 amino acids. V shed 4 bases and J 2 bases; nucleotides not matched to a gene: 3. Germline V CDR1 and CDR2: LGHNA, YNFKEQ. Written as DNA, the CDR3 is TGTGCCAGCAGCCGCGGGACAGGGGGGAACTATGGCTACACCTTC. Translation gives CASSRGTGGNYGYTF.

J is TRBJ2-2 and V is TRBV19; TRBD1 matches 8 bases. V shed 7 bases, J shed 6 bases, and the junction held 13 bases outside the gene matches. This CDR3 spans 16 amino acids. Germline loops: CDR1 LNHDA, CDR2 SQIVND (reference sequence). CDR3 bases: TGTGCCAGTACCTATCGGGGACAGGTTTTTGCCGGGGAGCTGTTTTTT. This gives the protein CASTYRGQVFAGELFF.

As DNA, the CDR3 is TGTGCCAGCAGCTACGATGGGACTAGCACAGATACGCAGTATTTT. This sequence encodes CASSYDGTSTDTQYF. This rearrangement joins TRBV11-2 to TRBJ2-3; a possible D gene is TRBD2 (6 bases). The germline V gene has CDR1 SGHAT and CDR2 FQNNGV. CDR3 length equals 15 residues. V gave up 4 bases and J gave up 0 bases, with 11 bases separating them.

J is TRBJ2-3 and V is TRBV27, with D perhaps matching TRBD1 (6 bases). CDR3 length equals 15 residues. Germline V lookup: CDR1 MNHEY, CDR2 SMNVEV (reference sequence). V shed 6 bases and J shed 7 bases, with 20 bases lying between them. The CDR3 is CASSSIAIGDNTQYF. The CDR3 DNA reads TGTGCCAGCAGCTCGATAGCGATCGGGGACAATACGCAGTATTTT.